The rows below give T cell receptor beta chains drawn from one sample of a study of OX40 agonist ivuxolimab in advanced cancers. The method was immunoSEQ multiplex PCR; TCRdb's version includes in-frame clones alone and lacks a portion of them. The table records around 88,000 clones, about 92% of them present only once. Sequenced here: CD4+ or CD8+ T cells sorted from blood, sampled in a trial of the OX40 agonist ivuxolimab. The origin of the receptors is an adult with an advanced solid tumor such as melanoma, head and neck, liver or kidney cancer. The CDR3 runs from the conserved cysteine through the conserved F or W. D genes are given only for firm matches. Only some rows state a clone size, as once, few, many or a class for expanded clones.

d_call	clone_size	v_call	j_call	cdr3_nt	cdr3_aa
NA	NA	TRBV19	TRBJ2-2	TGTGCCAGTAGTACAGACCCCACGAACACCGGGGAGCTGTTTTTT	CASSTDPTNTGELFF
TRBD2	NA	TRBV19	TRBJ2-5	TGTGCCAGTAGTATTGAGCGGGGGGGGATCCAAGAGACCCAGTACTTC	CASSIERGGIQETQYF
NA	NA	TRBV7-3	TRBJ1-5	TGTGCCAGCAGTAAAGACAGTGACCAGCCCCAGCATTTT	CASSKDSDQPQHF
TRBD1	NA	TRBV2	TRBJ2-7	TGTGCCAGCAGTGGAAGGGGACAGTGGGAGCAGTACTTC	CASSGRGQWEQYF
TRBD2	NA	TRBV5-1	TRBJ2-3	TGCGCCAGCAGTTTAAGCGGGAGATTGACAGATACGCAGTATTTT	CASSLSGRLTDTQYF
NA	NA	TRBV27	TRBJ1-2	TGTGCCAGCAGTAGGGGGGGGCAGATTATCGGCTACACCTTC	CASSRGGQIIGYTF
NA	once	TRBV5-1	TRBJ2-2	TGCGCCAGCAGCTTCGGGGCTGGGGCCGGGGAGCTGTTTTTT	CASSFGAGAGELFF
TRBD1	NA	TRBV6-6	TRBJ2-7	TGTGCCGCCACGCCCGGGACAGCCTACGAGCAGTACTTC	CAATPGTAYEQYF
NA	NA	TRBV5-1	TRBJ2-7	TGCGCCAGCAGCTATGACAACTCCTACGAGCAGTACTTC	CASSYDNSYEQYF
TRBD1	NA	TRBV2	TRBJ2-3	TGTGCCAGCAGAGGACCCGGACAGGGGACCTCCCTACACACAGATACGCAGTATTTT	CASRGPGQGTSLHTDTQYF